This T cell receptor (beta chain) derives from a study of memory CD4+ T cells and cytomegalovirus serostatus. Study-level results: CMV serostatus prediction reached median AUC about 0.96, or 0.93 with US-trained model. About two fifths of the roughly 160 known CMV-associated TCRbeta sequences appeared in CD4+ memory. Suggested: most of the CMV-linked TCR signature lies in CD4+ memory cells.

Concerning this clone itself: The antigen is not known.

The length of the CDR3 is 14 residues. Germline CDR1 is SGHRS and CDR2 is YFSETQ. Trimming cost V 3 bases and J 10 bases; bases outside gene matches: 9. The table came from immunoSEQ multiplex PCR; TCRdb's copy has only in-frame clones and leaves some out. This table holds 50,000 to 70,000 clones, 70% to 80% found once. The sort gate was single viable CD3+CD4+CD8-CD45RO+ cells for memory CD4+ T cells. After thawing, CD4+ T cells were positively selected. The chain carries TRBV5-1 and TRBJ1-2; 10 nucleotides agree with TRBD1. This receptor was identified in an adult in good health and CMV-seronegative. The source material was memory CD4+ T cells from blood. The chain's CDR3 is CASSSTGQGKYYTF. The CDR3 DNA follows: TGCGCCAGCAGCTCAACGGGACAGGGGAAGTACTACACCTTC.